The rows below give T cell receptor beta chains drawn from one sample of a study of shared clonotypes between healthy human individuals. Sequencing was performed with immunoSEQ multiplex PCR; in TCRdb, only in-frame clones are kept and a portion is missing. The table shows about 2 million clones, with roughly 95% occurring only once. The specimen sequenced was naive CD8+ T cells sorted from blood. All receptors come from a young man in good health. Both conserved end residues are part of each CDR3. The D gene is left open where the match is weak. Size values are once, few and many counts, or a class for expanded clones, and some rows have none.

>TRBV5-4|NA|TRBJ2-7|NA
CASSSPVHEQYF
TGTGCCAGCAGCTCCCCCGTCCACGAGCAGTACTTC
>TRBV4-1|NA|TRBJ2-7|NA
CASSQVGGFSSYEQYF
TGCGCCAGCAGCCAAGTTGGGGGCTTTTCCTCCTACGAGCAGTACTTC
>TRBV19|NA|TRBJ2-7|TRBD2
CASSIGLAGLYEQYF
TGTGCCAGTAGTATCGGACTAGCGGGGCTATACGAGCAGTACTTC
>TRBV4-1|NA|TRBJ2-1|TRBD2
CASSPFPGLAGGSYEQFF
TGCGCCAGCAGCCCCTTTCCGGGACTAGCGGGAGGGAGCTATGAGCAGTTCTTC
>TRBV19|NA|TRBJ1-1|TRBD1
CASSQGATEAFF
TGTGCCAGTAGTCAGGGGGCGACTGAAGCTTTCTTT
>TRBV19|once|TRBJ1-1|TRBD1
CASSPDREGNTEAFF
TGTGCCAGTAGTCCAGACAGGGAGGGAAACACTGAAGCTTTCTTT
>TRBV5-1|NA|TRBJ2-7|NA
CASSLAAEQYF
TGCGCCAGCAGCTTGGCCGCCGAGCAGTACTTC
>TRBV5-1|once|TRBJ2-3|TRBD1
CASSSGQGSDTQYF
TGCGCCAGCAGCTCAGGACAGGGTTCAGATACGCAGTATTTT
>TRBV10-1|NA|TRBJ2-7|TRBD1
CASSEGTAYEQYF
TGCGCCAGCAGTGAAGGGACAGCCTACGAGCAGTACTTC
>TRBV2|NA|TRBJ2-7|NA
CASSDGIYEQYF
TGTGCCAGCAGTGACGGTATCTACGAGCAGTACTTC
>TRBV2|NA|TRBJ1-3|NA
CASSENGNTIYF
TGTGCCAGCAGTGAAAACGGAAACACCATATATTTT
>TRBV5-4|NA|TRBJ1-1|NA
CASSPDVSVAEAFF
TGTGCCAGCAGCCCGGACGTCTCGGTCGCTGAAGCTTTCTTT
>TRBV10-3|NA|TRBJ2-1|NA
CATCPSLDIEQFF
TGTGCCACCTGTCCAAGCCTAGACATTGAGCAGTTCTTC
>TRBV6-5|NA|TRBJ2-6|TRBD1
CASSWGTGEDVLTF
TGTGCCAGCAGTTGGGGGACAGGGGAGGACGTCCTGACTTTC
>TRBV13|NA|TRBJ2-7|NA
CASSFSGTQPYEQYF
TGTGCCAGCAGCTTTTCCGGGACCCAACCCTACGAGCAGTACTTC
>TRBV29-1|NA|TRBJ2-7|TRBD1
CSVELGQGSYEQYF
TGCAGCGTTGAACTGGGACAGGGTTCCTACGAGCAGTACTTC
>TRBV10-1|NA|TRBJ1-2|NA
CASSIPGDYTF
TGCGCCAGCAGTATCCCCGGGGACTACACCTTC
>TRBV9|NA|TRBJ2-7|NA
CASSVRDNPYEQYF
TGTGCCAGCAGCGTCCGGGACAACCCCTACGAGCAGTACTTC
>TRBV10-3|NA|TRBJ2-1|TRBD2
CAISAPGLAGGMLYNEQFF
TGTGCCATCAGTGCTCCGGGACTAGCGGGAGGGATGCTGTACAATGAGCAGTTCTTC
>TRBV4-1|NA|TRBJ2-5|NA
CASSQGPRGSLQETQYF
TGCGCCAGCAGCCAAGGCCCCCGAGGCAGCCTACAAGAGACCCAGTACTTC
>TRBV4-3|NA|TRBJ2-7|TRBD2
CASSQGRSGRYEQYF
TGCGCCAGCAGCCAAGGGAGGAGCGGGAGGTACGAGCAGTACTTC
>TRBV10-3|NA|TRBJ1-2|TRBD1
CAISEPDRGAYGYTF
TGTGCCATCAGTGAGCCCGACAGGGGAGCCTATGGCTACACCTTC
>TRBV5-4|NA|TRBJ1-1|NA
CASSGDTEAFF
TGTGCCAGCAGCGGCGACACTGAAGCTTTCTTT